The rows below give T cell receptor beta chains drawn from one sample of a study of regulatory T cells in long-lasting Graves disease. TCRdb re-derived calls from the multiplex PCR reads in MiXCR, one entry per CDR3 protein. This table has 400,000 or so distinct CDR3 sequences, about a fifth appearing once. The source was peripheral blood mononuclear cells (PBMCs), collected when the disease was refractory, from a patient treated with antithyroid drugs. The receptors were gathered from a female donor with Graves disease. The CDR3 runs from the conserved cysteine through the conserved F or W. A D gene is named only where the DNA matches it firmly. The listing skips clone size in some rows; elsewhere it reads once, few, many or a size class.

17,TRBV29-1,TRBJ1-1,.,.,CSVEDPSLSRGNTEAFF,TGCAGCGTTGAAGATCCTTCCCTTTCAAGAGGGAACACTGAAGCTTTCTTT
16,TRBV3-1,TRBJ2-5,TRBD2,.,CASSQGGSGIQETQYF,TGTGCCAGCAGCCAAGGGGGTAGCGGGATCCAAGAGACCCAGTACTTC
15,TRBV7-8,TRBJ2-5,.,many,CASSLALLRQETQYF,TGTGCCAGCAGCTTAGCCCTGTTGAGACAAGAGACCCAGTACTTC
15,TRBV15,TRBJ2-7,TRBD1,few,CATSKDRDYSYEQYF,TGTGCCACCAGCAAGGACAGGGATTACTCCTACGAGCAGTACTTC
14,TRBV2,TRBJ1-4,.,many,CASRGRVVFEKLFF,TGTGCCAGCAGGGGCCGGGTAGTTTTTGAAAAACTGTTTTTT
14,TRBV25-1,TRBJ2-2,.,few,CASSVPGNTGELFF,TGTGCCAGCAGTGTACCGGGAAATACCGGGGAGCTGTTTTTT
13,TRBV2,TRBJ2-7,.,many,CASSVSSMGEQYF,TGTGCCAGCAGTGTCAGTTCCATGGGGGAGCAGTACTTC
13,TRBV6-1,TRBJ2-5,.,few,CASGMGTQETQYF,TGTGCCAGTGGGATGGGGACACAAGAGACCCAGTACTTC
16,TRBV2,TRBJ1-4,TRBD1,many,CASSQGQGLWGEKLFF,TGTGCCAGCAGCCAGGGACAGGGATTGTGGGGTGAAAAACTGTTTTTT
16,TRBV12-5,TRBJ1-1,TRBD1,many,CASGPLVKGANTEAFF,TGTGCTAGTGGTCCCCTCGTGAAGGGGGCAAACACTGAAGCTTTCTTT
13,TRBV27,TRBJ1-2,TRBD1,many,CASSLDRGNGYTF,TGTGCCAGCAGTCTCGACAGGGGGAATGGCTACACCTTC
11,TRBV13,TRBJ2-7,.,.,CASSRLSEQYF,TGTGCCAGCAGCCGCCTTAGCGAGCAGTACTTC
12,TRBV12-3/TRBV12-4,TRBJ2-7,.,many,CASSSWGYEQYF,TGTGCCAGCAGTTCTTGGGGATACGAGCAGTACTTC
15,TRBV5-1,TRBJ1-1,.,.,CASSLGTGGITEAFF,TGCGCCAGCAGCTTGGGGACGGGTGGGATCACTGAAGCTTTCTTT
15,TRBV24-1,TRBJ1-6,TRBD1,.,CATSEQTGENSPLHF,TGTGCCACCAGTGAGCAGACAGGGGAAAATTCACCCCTCCACTTT